A single T cell receptor beta chain is shown here with its context. The target antigen is unknown. This entry comes from a study of OX40 agonist ivuxolimab in advanced cancers. The data were produced by immunoSEQ multiplex PCR, yet TCRdb's version contains in-frame clones alone and is incomplete. The table lists about 79,000 clones, approximately 85% of them singletons. Study outcomes and limitations: Among T cells, CD8+ cells averaged more expanded clones than CD4+ cells. By week 6 at 0.1 to 3.0 mg/kg, blood CD4+ and CD8+ T cells had expanded clonally.

With autoimmune disease history or systemic immunosuppression, patients were excluded. Germline V gene lookup returns CDR1 WNHNN and CDR2 SYGVQD (reference sequence). Between the trimmed V and J ends, which lost 2 bases and 5 bases, there was a span of 15 bases. This CDR3 contains 16 residues. The rearrangement joins TRBV10-1 to TRBJ2-2; D ambiguous. This sample comprised CD4+ or CD8+ T cells sorted from blood, obtained in a trial of the OX40 agonist ivuxolimab. The sequence was obtained from an adult with an advanced solid tumor such as melanoma, head and neck, liver or kidney cancer. The DNA for the CDR3 is TGCGCCAGCAGTGAGAAGAGACTCCGAAAGACCGGGGAGCTGTTTTTT. It specifies CASSEKRLRKTGELFF.